A single sample gave rise to the 28 T cell receptor beta chains below, sequenced in a study of glioma-infiltrating T cells. The iRepertoire nested amplicon-rescue multiplex PCR amplified TCR alpha and beta CDR3s from RNA. One entry per CDR3 protein, called by TCRdb with MiXCR from the multiplex PCR reads. The profile shows under 50,000 distinct CDR3 sequences, 20% to 25% of them singletons. Input material: glioma tissue, nonneoplastic brain tissue, or PBMCs (not recorded which). The receptors were gathered from a human donor with low-grade glioma or glioblastoma, undergoing nonglioma brain surgery, or in good health (not recorded which).

The chain employs TRBV5-4 and TRBJ2-7; D is perhaps TRBD2 (5 bases). With 4 bases removed from V and 0 bases from J, the gap between germline ends came to 14 bases. This CDR3 is built from 15 residues. Germline V gives CDR1 SGHNT, CDR2 YYREEE (reference sequence). The CDR3 DNA sequence: TGTGCCAGCAGCCCAGGAGGTGTAAACTCCTACGAGCAGTACGTC. Encoded protein: CASSPGGVNSYEQYV.

The J gene is TRBJ1-5, the V gene TRBV19, with 7 bases aligning to TRBD1. V lost 2 bases to trimming and J lost 2 bases; unmatched junction nucleotides: 3. The CDR3 totals 15 residues. The germline CDR1 and CDR2 sequences are LNHDA and SQIVND (reference sequence). The CDR3 nucleotides are TGTGCCAGTAGTATAAGGGGGCAAGGCAATCAGCCCCAGCATTTT. Translated: CASSIRGQGNQPQHF.

There are many counts of this clonotype. This sequence joins TRBV4-1 and TRBJ2-1; 11 positions agree with TRBD2. The V gene end was trimmed by 0 bases and the J gene end by 4 bases; junction bases not matched to a gene: 5. The CDR3 length is 17 residues. CDR1 MGHRA and CDR2 YSYEKL come from the germline V gene. In DNA form, the CDR3 reads TGCGCCAGCAGCCAAGACCTAACTAGCGGGGGATACAATGAGCAGTTCTTC. The encoded protein is CASSQDLTSGGYNEQFF.

This clonotype has only a few counts. The chain uses TRBV5-4 and TRBJ1-6; the match to TRBD1 covers 12 bases. Trimming at V came to 5 bases and at J to 10 bases, leaving 10 bases not matched to a gene. Germline-derived CDR1 and CDR2 are SGHNT and YYREEE (reference sequence). This CDR3 region has 16 residues. CDR3 loop: CASRRTGQGAKSPLHF. CDR3 DNA: TGTGCCAGCAGAAGGACGGGACAGGGGGCGAAGTCACCCCTCCACTTT.

The chain has TRBV5-4 and TRBJ2-7; D perhaps matches TRBD1 (6 bases). Germline CDR1 reads SGHNT; CDR2 reads YYREEE (reference sequence). The V gene lost 0 bases and the J gene lost 1 base, with 11 bases spanning the gap. The length of the CDR3 is 15 residues. As DNA, the CDR3 is TGTGCCAGCAGCTTGGGGACAGCCCAATCCTACGAGCAGTACTTC. Its translation is CASSLGTAQSYEQYF.

With respect to this clonotype: A read error may be the cause here, since a much bigger clone is one base away. Here the CDR3 omits its conserved ending phenylalanine or tryptophan, so a read error is the likely source. J is TRBJ1-5 and V is TRBV11-3; tentatively, D is TRBD1 (6 bases). The CDR3 extends over 16 amino acids. V was shortened by 0 bases and J by 5 bases, with 14 bases between the two germline ends. Germline V gene lookup returns CDR1 SGHNT and CDR2 YENEEA. CDR3 coding DNA: TGTGCCAGCAGCTTAGATATCGGACAGATCTATCAGCCCCAGCATCTT. This codes for CASSLDIGQIYQPQHL.

The chain carries TRBV10-2 and TRBJ2-5; no definite D call. V lost 6 bases and J 5 bases, leaving 10 bases between the germline ends. CDR3 length equals 12 residues. The V gene's germline CDR1 is WSHSY and CDR2 SAAADI. CDR3 sequence: CASSGRMETQYF. The CDR3 DNA reads as TGCGCCAGCAGCGGTAGGATGGAGACCCAGTACTTC.

This clonotype was observed many times. The chain uses TRBV2 and TRBJ2-7; TRBD1 agrees at 12 bases. V was pared by 6 bases and J by 6 bases, with 6 bases of the junction left unmatched. Germline V gene sequence: CDR1 SNHLY, CDR2 FYNNEI. This CDR3 region has 14 residues. CDR3 sequence reads: CASRRDRGPVEQYF. The CDR3 DNA reads as TGTGCCAGCAGGAGGGACAGGGGGCCGGTCGAGCAGTACTTC. Full variable domain (remainder filled in from reference TRBV2 and TRBJ2-7): EPEVTQTPSHQVTQMGQEVILRCVPISNHLYFYWYRQILGQKVEFLVSFYNNEISEKSEIFDDQFSVERPDGSNFTLKIRSTKLEDSAMYFCASRRDRGPVEQYFGPGTRLTVT.

In its sample, this clonotype was seen many times. V and J are TRBV7-2 and TRBJ2-7; 10 nucleotides agree with TRBD2. Trimming took 1 base from V and 5 from J; bases not matched to a gene: 8. The germline gives CDR1 SGHTA, CDR2 FQGNSA. The CDR3 contains 16 residues. The CDR3 reads CASSLDSLAGVNEQYF. DNA of the CDR3: TGTGCCAGCAGCTTAGATAGCCTAGCGGGAGTGAACGAGCAGTACTTC. The whole variable domain, filled in from reference TRBV7-2 and TRBJ2-7, reads GAGVSQSPSNKVTEKGKDVELRCDPISGHTALYWYRQSLGQGLEFLIYFQGNSAPDKSGLPSDRFSAERTGGSVSTLTIQRTQQEDSAVYLCASSLDSLAGVNEQYFGPGTRLTVT.

This clonotype was observed at least ten times. V and J are TRBV27 and TRBJ2-7; D perhaps matches TRBD1 (6 bases). The CDR3 is 13 amino acids. CDR1 is MNHEY, CDR2 SMNVEV, per germline (reference sequence). Between the trimmed V and J ends, which lost 8 bases and 0 bases, there was a span of 11 bases. CDR3 nucleotide sequence: TGTGCCAGCGCAATAGGGGGCTCCTACGAGCAGTACTTC. As protein: CASAIGGSYEQYF.

This clonotype has ten or more counts. J is TRBJ2-1 and V is TRBV19; D not resolved. Germline loops: CDR1 LNHDA, CDR2 SQIVND (reference sequence). The germline V and J ends were trimmed by 3 bases and 0 bases, with 9 bases remaining between them. The CDR3 has 15 amino acids. DNA for the CDR3: TGTGCCAGTAGTATTATACCGAGCTCCTACAATGAGCAGTTCTTC. Translating gives CASSIIPSSYNEQFF. The variable domain in full, with the rest retrieved from reference TRBV19 and TRBJ2-1, is DGGITQSPKYLFRKEGQNVTLSCEQNLNHDAMYWYRQDPGQGLRLIYYSQIVNDFQKGDIAEGYSVSREKKESFPLTVTSAQKNPTAFYLCASSIIPSSYNEQFFGPGTRLTVL.

This clonotype was seen many times. This chain uses TRBV6-2 or TRBV6-3 with TRBJ2-6; no reliable D call. Germline CDR1 and CDR2: MNHEY and SVGEGT. V was clipped by 6 bases and J by 4 bases, with 16 bases between them. The CDR3 runs 16 residues. The CDR3, as DNA: TGTGCCAGCAGCCGCCGTCGCCTTGGCGGGGCCAACGTCCTGACTTTC. Amino acid sequence: CASSRRRLGGANVLTF.

This clonotype came up a few times. This chain joins TRBV7-2 and TRBJ2-5, with 7 bases aligning to TRBD2. Losses at the gene ends were 1 base for V and 2 bases for J; bases not matched to a gene: 7. Germline loops: CDR1 SGHTA, CDR2 FQGNSA. The CDR3 covers 16 residues. The DNA for the CDR3 is TGTGCCAGCAGCTTAGTTGGGGGGGGATTACAAGAGACCCAGTACTTC. Protein product: CASSLVGGGLQETQYF.

The J gene is TRBJ2-3, the V gene TRBV7-2; D is undetermined. The CDR3 is 17 residues long. V dropped 4 bases and J dropped 0 bases, with 17 bases sitting between them. Germline V lookup: CDR1 SGHTA, CDR2 FQGNSA. CDR3 coding DNA: TGTGCCAGCAGCTCACCAAATGACGGCCGGAGCACAGATACGCAGTATTTT. It specifies CASSSPNDGRSTDTQYF. The entire variable domain, with the rest obtained from reference TRBV7-2 and TRBJ2-3, is as follows: GAGVSQSPSNKVTEKGKDVELRCDPISGHTALYWYRQSLGQGLEFLIYFQGNSAPDKSGLPSDRFSAERTGGSVSTLTIQRTQQEDSAVYLCASSSPNDGRSTDTQYFGPGTRLTVL.

At least ten counts were recorded for this clonotype. The CDR3 DNA reads TGCGCCAGCAGCCAAGAACGGCTCTATGGCTACACCTTC. Protein: CASSQERLYGYTF. V and J are TRBV4-1 and TRBJ1-2; unclear D gene. From germline, CDR1 is MGHRA and CDR2 YSYEKL. This CDR3 is built from 13 residues. Trimming removed 0 bases at V and 4 bases at J, with 6 bases between.

This clonotype was observed at least ten times. The J gene is TRBJ2-6, the V gene TRBV7-9; D uncertain. CDR1 SEHNR and CDR2 FQNEAQ come from the germline V gene (reference sequence). The CDR3 length is 16 residues. V lost 1 base and J 2 bases, leaving 9 bases between the germline ends. The CDR3 loop is CASSLVAVAGANVLTF. CDR3 DNA sequence: TGTGCCAGCAGCTTAGTGGCCGTGGCTGGGGCCAACGTCCTGACTTTC.

This clonotype was detected many times. The rearrangement joins TRBV4-1 to TRBJ2-1, with a possible D match to TRBD1 (5 bases). This CDR3 region has 16 residues. Trimming left V 0 bases short and J 8 bases short, with 17 bases between. Germline V gene data show CDR1 as MGHRA and CDR2 as YSYEKL. The CDR3 sequence is CASSQDKGMGFDEQFF. The CDR3 coding sequence is TGCGCCAGCAGCCAAGATAAGGGGATGGGTTTTGATGAGCAGTTCTTC.

The table lists this clonotype with many counts. This chain joins TRBV10-2 and TRBJ1-5; D call uncertain. V lost 6 bases and J lost 0, with 12 bases in between. Germline CDR1 is WSHSY and CDR2 is SAAADI. This CDR3 comprises 15 residues. The DNA for the CDR3 is TGCGCCAGCAGAGATGGATCGGATAGCAATCAGCCCCAGCATTTT. This codes for CASRDGSDSNQPQHF.

This clonotype has ten or more counts. This chain uses TRBV28 with TRBJ2-5; 12 bases map to TRBD1. Germline V gives CDR1 MDHEN, CDR2 SYDVKM. V dropped 9 bases and J dropped 4; count of bases not matched to a gene: 6. The CDR3 is 14 residues long. This chain's CDR3 is CASGTGGKRETQYF. The CDR3 DNA reads as TGTGCCAGTGGGACAGGGGGCAAGAGAGAGACCCAGTACTTC.

This clonotype was picked up many times. The chain employs TRBV11-3 and TRBJ1-4; 7 bases line up with TRBD1. The length of the CDR3 is 15 residues. V lost 5 bases, J lost 3 bases, and 6 bases stayed unmatched. The germline gives CDR1 SGHNT, CDR2 YENEEA. Here the CDR3 DNA reads TGTGCCAGCAGCGGACCGGACAGGCCTAATGAAAAACTGTTTTTT. Protein: CASSGPDRPNEKLFF.

The chain combines TRBV3-1 with TRBJ2-7, with unresolved D. The CDR3 length is 13 residues. V lost 4 bases and J lost 3, with 10 bases in between. The germline gives CDR1 LGHDT, CDR2 YNNKEL (reference sequence). The CDR3 coding sequence is TGTGCCAGCAGCCTCGGAAAGGTCTACGAGCAGTACGTC. Amino acids: CASSLGKVYEQYV.

V is TRBV5-1 and J is TRBJ2-7, with 7 bases matching TRBD1. The CDR3 consists of 14 residues. In germline, CDR1 is SGHRS, CDR2 YFSETQ. The V and J ends lost 0 bases and 2 bases, in that order; junction bases with no gene match: 2. The CDR3 is CASSLGDSTYEQYF. CDR3 coding DNA: TGCGCCAGCAGCTTGGGGGACAGCACCTACGAGCAGTACTTC.

The sample holds many counts of this clonotype. The rearrangement uses TRBV7-9 and TRBJ2-7; D gene unclear. The germline V gene has CDR1 SEHNR and CDR2 FQNEAQ (reference sequence). V was pared by 5 bases and J by 5 bases, with 19 bases between. The CDR3 has 15 residues. The CDR3 spells CASSDDSSSRDEQYF. As DNA, the CDR3 is TGTGCCAGCAGCGACGATAGCTCCTCTCGGGACGAGCAGTACTTC.

This chain connects TRBV29-1 to TRBJ1-2; no definite D call. Germline V gives CDR1 SQVTM, CDR2 ANQGSEA. The CDR3 is 13 amino acids. The V gene lost 3 bases and the J gene lost 7 bases, with 15 bases spanning the gap. Written as DNA, the CDR3 is TGCAGCGTTGATTTCGGAGCACCCGCTGGCTACACCTTC. It yields the protein CSVDFGAPAGYTF.

Notes on this clonotype: This may be a read error: a much more frequent sequence differs by one nucleotide. The chain employs TRBV10-3 and TRBJ2-7, with 7 nucleotides matching TRBD1. Germline V gene data show CDR1 as ENHRY and CDR2 as SYGVKD. The CDR3 is made up of 16 amino acids. Written as DNA, the CDR3 is TGTGCCATCAGCGATCACACCTTGACAGGGTCCTACAAGCAGTACTTC. Translating gives CAISDHTLTGSYKQYF.

This clonotype was seen at least ten times. V gene TRBV4-1 combines with J gene TRBJ2-5; D is ambiguous. This CDR3 region has 16 residues. Germline CDR1 and CDR2: MGHRA and YSYEKL. V gave up 1 base and J gave up 5 bases, with 17 bases separating them. The CDR3 loop is CASSQGPTIRKETQYF. The CDR3 region has the DNA TGCGCCAGCAGCCAAGGGCCGACAATACGAAAGGAGACCCAGTACTTC.

This clonotype appeared many times. V usage is TRBV11-2 and J usage is TRBJ2-7, with D tentatively TRBD1 (6 bases). Trimming cost V 1 base and J 7 bases, with 17 bases left between them. Germline V gives CDR1 SGHAT, CDR2 FQNNGV. The CDR3 is made up of 15 amino acids. This CDR3 reads CASSLGHRDVKEQYF. CDR3 sequence (DNA): TGTGCCAGCAGCTTAGGACACAGGGATGTTAAAGAGCAGTACTTC.

By share, this clonotype counts as medium-sized (0.01 to 0.1%). This chain uses TRBV2 with TRBJ2-7; unclear D gene. Germline V gene sequence: CDR1 SNHLY, CDR2 FYNNEI. The V gene lost 3 bases and the J gene lost 2 bases, with 2 bases spanning the gap. The CDR3 is 11 amino acids. Written as DNA, the CDR3 is TGTGCCAGCAGTGAGACCTACGAGCAGTACTTC. It yields the protein CASSETYEQYF.